This T cell receptor beta chain was obtained from a study of T cell responses to AZD1222 COVID-19 vaccine (dated by TCRdb to 2020 to 2022). The study in broad terms: AZD1222 recipients with second doses at about 4 weeks or about 12 weeks were pooled, because spike-specific TCR depth and breadth did not differ between schedules. TCR sequencing covered more than 230 trial participants: 207 given two doses of AZD1222 and some 25 given two doses of MenACWY control vaccine. Trial participants were enrolled by age into 18-55, 56-69 and 70-plus year subgroups, with roughly 160, 29 and 62 TCR-sequenced participants respectively.

Points the paper makes about the study in general: Vaccine-associated CD4 TCRs spanned the whole spike protein, with dominant responses in regions 160-218 and 743-854. Participants were mostly white British, with more females than males. The authors suggested clonal diversity may have been underestimated. Because no day 14 peak-response samples were available, the repertoires could be characterized only after the peak T cell response. The 56-69-year group was small, and its depth increase did not reach significance, likely because of low power. Reportedly, almost half of the unique spike-specific TCRs recognized epitopes lying outside the regions that are mutated in the B.1.351 and B.1.1.7 variants. Only a handful of AZD1222 recipients were SARS-CoV-2 seropositive at baseline, limiting conclusions about previously exposed vaccinees. Spike-specific TCR breadth and depth rose significantly after two AZD1222 doses compared with day 0 and with MenACWY recipients.

Read against the paper, the sample's time point label means: baseline before first vaccination. Vaccinee samples were obtained from the UK trials COV001 and COV002, which included a single-blind randomized controlled phase 2/3 trial of AZD1222 (ChAdOx1 nCoV-19) in healthy adults. Trial participant PBMC samples were collected at day 0 and day 28 after the second dose for TCRbeta chain sequencing. The CDR3 regions of human TCRbeta chains were subjected to immunosequencing. The source study handled its data this way. TCRs in the repertoires were matched against a reference library of SARS-CoV-2-specific TCRs that had been generated with the MIRA antigen-specificity platform. Breadth meant the fraction of unique TCRs that were SARS-CoV-2-associated, whereas depth meant the fraction of total T cells that were SARS-CoV-2-associated. Using the MIRA data, each spike-specific TCR was assigned both to the spike region to which the TCR was reactive and to a CD4 or CD8 class. Log10-transformed breadth and depth values were compared by one-way ANOVA with Sidak's multiple comparisons tests. The table comes from immuneACCESS by way of TCRdb, which keeps in-frame sequences with V and J called. Part of the clones is missing from these tables; in studies checked, under half for an unresolved V gene and the rest for unknown reasons. That table furnishes V, J and clone size, whereas the DNA furnished D and trimming. The sample yields about 100,000 clones; about 90% were counted once. The top ten clones comprise 16% of the sample.

For this clone: Its binding antigen is unknown. It has no much larger one-base neighbor in the sample; base qualities were not kept.

From the cysteine up to the phenylalanine, the CDR3 has a length of 14 residues. Of all the DNA, just the CDR3 is kept, 42 bases in frame from base 1. Deletion took 5 bases off V and 0 bases off J, with a span of 10 bases between the germline ends. The germline V gene (reference sequence) sets CDR1 to LNHDA and CDR2 to SQIVND. The V and J segments used are TRBV19 and TRBJ1-1; there is no confident call for the D gene. The sequence was obtained from an adult in good health. Sequencing used peripheral blood, obtained on day 0 of AZD1222 vaccination. The CDR3 region has the sequence CASSPTVMNTEAFF. DNA sequence: TGTGCCAGTAGTCCAACAGTGATGAACACTGAAGCTTTCTTT.